What follows are 8 T cell receptor beta chains derived from one specimen sequenced in a study of T cell changes during pregnancy in multiple sclerosis. The protocol was immunoSEQ multiplex PCR, while the TCRdb copy is restricted to in-frame clones and leaves out a portion. The sample holds around 30,000 clones, around 94% seen once. This material consisted of CD8+ T cells from peripheral blood mononuclear cells, taken before pregnancy. The receptor source for this set is a female donor with multiple sclerosis, enrolled in a pregnancy study.

This clone was counted once. The V call is TRBV7-3, the J call TRBJ2-3; 11 bases match TRBD2. J lost 5 bases, V lost 4 bases, and 5 bases had no gene match. The CDR3 loop spans 15 amino acids. Germline values: CDR1 SGHTA, CDR2 FQGTGA. CDR3 sequence reads: CASSSLAGGEDTQYF. CDR3 coding DNA: TGTGCCAGCAGCTCTCTAGCGGGAGGCGAAGATACGCAGTATTTT.

This chain uses TRBV25-1 with TRBJ2-3, with 8 positions matching TRBD2. This CDR3 has 16 residues. Germline V gene lookup returns CDR1 MGHDK and CDR2 SYGVNS. V shed 5 bases, J shed 0 bases, and the junction held 7 bases outside the gene matches. CDR3 residues: CASSSTSGTSTDTQYF. DNA for the CDR3: TGTGCCAGCAGTTCTACTAGCGGTACTAGCACAGATACGCAGTATTTT.

This CDR3 reads CASSVGARLNTEAFF. The CDR3 region has the DNA TGTGCCAGCAGCGTAGGGGCCAGATTGAACACTGAAGCTTTCTTT. This chain uses TRBV9 with TRBJ1-1; unclear D gene. Germline V gene sequence: CDR1 SGDLS, CDR2 YYNGEE. The CDR3 contains 15 residues. Trimming shortened V by 0 bases and J by 0 bases, and 9 bases separated the two germline ends. Using reference TRBV9 and TRBJ1-1 for the parts outside the CDR3, the full variable domain is DSGVTQTPKHLITATGQRVTLRCSPRSGDLSVYWYQQSLDQGLQFLIQYYNGEERAKGNILERFSAQQFPDLHSELNLSSLELGDSALYFCASSVGARLNTEAFFGQGTRLTVV.

This sequence joins TRBV6-6 and TRBJ1-5; 7 positions agree with TRBD1. Trimming at V came to 7 bases and at J to 2 bases, leaving 8 bases not matched to a gene. The CDR3 has 15 residues. Germline assignment: CDR1 MNHNY and CDR2 SVGAGI (reference sequence). In DNA form, the CDR3 reads TGTGCCAGCAATCAGGGGGTAATCGGCAATCAGCCCCAGCATTTT. It encodes CASNQGVIGNQPQHF.

The chain is built from TRBV19 and TRBJ2-1; 9 bases fit TRBD1. V lost 1 base to trimming and J lost 9 bases; unmatched junction nucleotides: 13. In germline, CDR1 is LNHDA, CDR2 SQIVND (reference sequence). This CDR3 has 17 residues. DNA for the CDR3: TGTGCCAGTAGTATAGTTTCGGGCGGGACAGGGATAAGTGAGCAGTTCTTC. This sequence encodes CASSIVSGGTGISEQFF.

This chain joins TRBV19 and TRBJ1-4, with D perhaps matching TRBD1 (5 bases). The V and J ends lost 5 bases and 7 bases respectively, with 11 bases between them. The CDR3 runs to 13 residues. Germline V gene lookup returns CDR1 LNHDA and CDR2 SQIVND (reference sequence). The CDR3 DNA reads as TGTGCCAGTAGTCATCGCAGGGCTGAAAAACTGTTTTTT. It encodes CASSHRRAEKLFF.

The chain recombines TRBV19 with TRBJ2-5; TRBD1 agrees at 11 bases. With 5 bases clipped from V and 5 bases from J, the junction kept 10 bases outside the gene matches. Germline V gives CDR1 LNHDA, CDR2 SQIVND (reference sequence). CDR3 size: 16 residues. Written as DNA, the CDR3 is TGTGCCAGTAGTCCCCGTCGGGGACAGGGGGACGAGACCCAGTACTTC. Protein product: CASSPRRGQGDETQYF.

The rearrangement uses TRBV5-1 and TRBJ1-2; 7 bases map to TRBD1. Looked up from germline, CDR1 is SGHRS and CDR2 is YFSETQ. Losses at the gene ends were 3 bases for V and 6 bases for J; bases not matched to a gene: 14. The CDR3 contains 16 residues. The CDR3 is CASSSTVGGGTDGYTF. CDR3 sequence (DNA): TGCGCCAGCAGCTCGACGGTAGGGGGCGGAACGGATGGCTACACCTTC. Supplemented by reference TRBV5-1 and TRBJ1-2, the full variable domain reads KAGVTQTPRYLIKTRGQQVTLSCSPISGHRSVSWYQQTPGQGLQFLFEYFSETQRNKGNFPGRFSGRQFSNSRSEMNVSTLELGDSALYLCASSSTVGGGTDGYTFGSGTRLTVV.